This T cell receptor (beta chain) emerged from a study of response to subunit inactivated influenza vaccine. The table lists this clonotype with a few counts. Via MiXCR, TCRdb re-called the RT-PCR reads, giving one row per CDR3 protein. The table records just under 550,000 distinct CDR3 sequences, under 25% of them present only once. These sequences were also reported in another study, on T cells expressing NK-cell markers. As that study records: What made the TCR beta cDNA was 5'RACE template switching with UMIs. As a fraction of CD8+ T cells, dominant NKG2C+ clonotypes reached about 1.0-7.5% in six donors. Dominance of the CD3+CD56-NKG2C+ fraction by these clonotypes also held in a handful of donors.

The sequence derives from a man aged 50-59 years who received an inactivated influenza vaccine. The sample was CD4+ T cells sorted from PBMCs, taken about 11 days after vaccination.

The DNA of the CDR3 is TGTGCCAGCAGCATCAGGGGGCTGGGCACTGAAGCTTTCTTT. Protein sequence: CASSIRGLGTEAFF. The rearrangement uses TRBV11-1 and TRBJ1-1; 8 positions match TRBD1. CDR3 length: 14 residues. V gave up 5 bases and J gave up 4 bases; unmatched junction bases: 6. The germline CDR1 and CDR2 sequences are SGHAT and FQDESV (reference sequence).